These 27 T cell receptor beta chains originate from one sample sequenced in a study of T cells in Graves' hyperthyroidism and ophthalmopathy. Researchers amplified the TCR beta CDR3 regions from RNA transcripts. The HTBI primer set was used in a first-round RT-PCR of the TCR CDR3. TCRdb independently ran MiXCR on the multiplex PCR reads; one entry per CDR3 protein. The sample lists some 620,000 distinct CDR3 sequences; 15% to 20% were seen once. Material: blood. These receptors were obtained from a woman in her twenties or thirties with Graves' hyperthyroidism.

The chain carries TRBV27 and TRBJ2-5, with D possibly called TRBD1 or TRBD2 (6 bases each). The CDR3 runs to 19 residues. Per germline, CDR1 MNHEY and CDR2 SMNVEV (reference sequence). V shed 6 bases and J shed 5 bases, with 31 bases lying between them. The CDR3 is CASSFRGGGESEGDETQYF. As DNA, the CDR3 is TGTGCCAGCAGCTTTAGGGGCGGAGGAGAGTCGGAGGGGGATGAGACCCAGTACTTC.

This clonotype was counted a single time. This chain uses TRBV28 with TRBJ1-3, with TRBD1 matching 7 bases. This CDR3 is built from 14 residues. CDR1 MDHEN and CDR2 SYDVKM come from the germline V gene. V lost 7 bases, J lost 3 bases, and 6 bases stayed unmatched. CDR3 DNA: TGTGCCAGCACGAACAGGGGTCTTGGAAACACCATATATTTT. Protein product: CASTNRGLGNTIYF.

This clonotype has at least ten counts. The J gene is TRBJ2-3, the V gene TRBV20-1; 11 bases are a match to TRBD2. Germline-derived CDR1 and CDR2 are DFQATT and SNEGSKA (reference sequence). The CDR3 runs 15 residues. Trimming removed 6 bases from V and 6 bases from J; junction bases left unmatched: 11. CDR3 region: CSAMSSGRVGDTQYF. The DNA for the CDR3 is TGCAGTGCCATGAGTAGCGGGAGGGTAGGGGATACGCAGTATTTT.

This clonotype has a handful of counts. The chain is built from TRBV3-1 and TRBJ2-5; unclear D gene. Germline CDR1 LGHDT, CDR2 YNNKEL (reference sequence). There are 15 residues in the CDR3. Trimming cost V 7 bases and J 5 bases, with 20 bases left between them. CDR3 in amino acids: CASTDFPGREETQYF. The CDR3 DNA sequence: TGTGCCAGCACCGATTTTCCGGGTCGCGAGGAGACCCAGTACTTC.

As concerns this clonotype: With a much larger clone just one base away, this may be a read error. This chain uses TRBV20-1 with TRBJ2-1, with 12 bases fitting TRBD2. Germline values: CDR1 DFQATT, CDR2 SNEGSKA (reference sequence). Trimming at V came to 5 bases and at J to 10 bases, leaving 9 bases not matched to a gene. The CDR3 is 14 amino acids. CDR3 DNA: TGCAGTGCTCGGCGACTAGCGGGAGTTGAGGAGCAGTTCTTC. It codes for CSARRLAGVEEQFF.

The table lists this clonotype with a few counts. This chain uses TRBV4-1 with TRBJ2-1; 9 nucleotides match TRBD2. Germline CDR1 is MGHRA and CDR2 is YSYEKL. Trimming cost V 0 bases and J 8 bases; bases outside gene matches: 11. The CDR3 runs 17 residues. Here the CDR3 reads CASSQDIDSGRGYEQFF. CDR3 coding DNA: TGCGCCAGCAGCCAAGACATTGATAGCGGGAGAGGGTATGAGCAGTTCTTC.

Many counts were recorded for this clonotype. The chain combines TRBV2 with TRBJ2-1; a possible D gene is TRBD2 (6 bases). The CDR3 is 16 amino acids. V was shortened by 0 bases and J by 9 bases, with 18 bases between the two germline ends. Germline V gene lookup returns CDR1 SNHLY and CDR2 FYNNEI. The CDR3 is CASSEALGGLLGEQFF. CDR3 sequence (DNA): TGTGCCAGCAGTGAAGCGCTTGGGGGACTTTTGGGTGAGCAGTTCTTC.

This clonotype has ten or more counts. The V and J genes are TRBV7-3 and TRBJ2-5; D is unclear. Germline V gene sequence: CDR1 SGHTA, CDR2 FQGTGA. V was trimmed by 5 bases and J by 2 bases, leaving 12 bases between them. CDR3 length: 14 residues. CDR3 residues: CASSPSRLQETQYF. CDR3 DNA: TGTGCCAGCAGCCCCTCCAGGTTACAAGAGACCCAGTACTTC.

This chain's CDR3 is CASSSWGGHEKLFF. The CDR3, as DNA: TGTGCCAGCAGTTCGTGGGGGGGCCATGAAAAACTGTTTTTT. The rearrangement joins TRBV12-3 or TRBV12-4 to TRBJ1-4; maybe TRBD1 (6 bases). V was shortened by 4 bases and J by 6 bases, with 12 bases between the two germline ends. CDR3 size: 14 residues.

This chain links TRBV28 with TRBJ2-3; D is undetermined. V shed 6 bases and J shed 2 bases, with 18 bases lying between them. The CDR3 sequence is 16 residues long. Germline CDR1 and CDR2: MDHEN and SYDVKM. CDR3 sequence: CASRLLANALTDTQYF. CDR3 bases: TGTGCCAGCAGACTCCTCGCGAACGCACTCACAGATACGCAGTATTTT.

The sample holds one count of this clonotype. This chain uses TRBV4-1 with TRBJ2-7; unclear D gene. Germline V gene lookup returns CDR1 MGHRA and CDR2 YSYEKL. Trimming cost V 0 bases and J 6 bases, with 12 bases left between them. This CDR3 region has 14 residues. The CDR3 DNA reads TGCGCCAGCAGCCAAGAGTTGGTTTACAGCGAGCAGTACTTC. It yields the protein CASSQELVYSEQYF.

This clonotype was seen repeatedly, ten times or more. The chain employs TRBV7-2 and TRBJ2-1; tentatively, D is TRBD2 (6 bases). Trimming removed 5 bases from V and 6 bases from J, with 11 bases in between. The CDR3 totals 13 residues. Germline CDR1 reads SGHTA; CDR2 reads FQGNSA. The CDR3 DNA is TGTGCCAGCAGCGCTAGCGTCCCCAATGAGCAGTTCTTC. Protein sequence: CASSASVPNEQFF.

This clonotype occurred many times. The chain joins TRBV28 to TRBJ2-3, with no clear D. This CDR3 is built from 14 residues. V was pared by 4 bases and J by 2 bases, with 10 bases between. CDR1 MDHEN and CDR2 SYDVKM come from the germline V gene. Written as DNA, the CDR3 is TGTGCCAGCAGTTACGGACCGATCACAGATACGCAGTATTTT. Amino acids: CASSYGPITDTQYF.

The chain links TRBV30 to TRBJ2-7; 8 bases are shared with TRBD1. The germline gives CDR1 GTSNPN, CDR2 SVGIG (reference sequence). This CDR3 has 13 residues. Losses at the gene ends were 5 bases for V and 5 bases for J; bases not matched to a gene: 8. The CDR3 loop is CAWARTGIHEQYF. The CDR3 DNA reads as TGTGCCTGGGCGCGGACAGGGATACACGAGCAGTACTTC. Full variable domain (outside the CDR3, taken from reference TRBV30 and TRBJ2-7): SQTIHQWPATLVQPVGSPLSLECTVEGTSNPNLYWYRQAAGRGLQLLFYSVGIGQISSEVPQNLSASRPQDRQFILSSKKLLLSDSGFYLCAWARTGIHEQYFGPGTRLTVT.

This clonotype was recorded many times. The rearrangement uses TRBV7-9 and TRBJ2-3; TRBD1 matches at 8 bases. The length of the CDR3 is 16 residues. Germline CDR1 is SEHNR and CDR2 is FQNEAQ (reference sequence). The V gene end was trimmed by 3 bases and the J gene end by 2 bases; junction bases not matched to a gene: 7. The CDR3 bases are TGTGCCAGCAGCTTCGACCGGGACAGGTACACAGATACGCAGTATTTT. Translation gives CASSFDRDRYTDTQYF.

This clonotype was counted at least ten times. This chain links TRBV28 with TRBJ2-7; the D gene is possibly TRBD2 (5 bases). The length of the CDR3 is 12 residues. V was shortened by 6 bases and J by 3 bases, with 9 bases between the two germline ends. Germline loops: CDR1 MDHEN, CDR2 SYDVKM. The CDR3 DNA is TGTGCCAGCAGCACGGGGATCTACGAGCAGTACTTC. It specifies CASSTGIYEQYF.

The chain links TRBV5-5 to TRBJ2-5; TRBD1 aligns across 9 bases. Per the germline V gene, CDR1 is SGHKS and CDR2 is YYEKEE (reference sequence). The junction had 6 bases not matched to a gene; V was cut back by 3 bases and J by 0 bases. The CDR3 extends over 16 amino acids. In DNA form, the CDR3 reads TGTGCCAGCAGCTGGGGACAGGGTGGGGACCAAGAGACCCAGTACTTC. Translation: CASSWGQGGDQETQYF.

CDR3 in DNA: TGCAGTGCTAGCCCCCTTGGCCAGCCCCAGCATTTT. This translates into CSASPLGQPQHF. This chain joins TRBV20-1 and TRBJ1-5; D not resolved. The ends were cut back, 3 bases at V and 7 bases at J, with 10 bases in the middle. The germline CDR1 and CDR2 sequences are DFQATT and SNEGSKA (reference sequence). The CDR3 has 12 residues.

This clonotype was recorded many times. V usage is TRBV2 and J usage is TRBJ1-1; D not certain. This CDR3 has 14 residues. Trimming removed 3 bases from V and 0 bases from J, with 8 bases in between. CDR1 and CDR2 (germline): SNHLY, FYNNEI. The DNA for the CDR3 is TGTGCCAGCAGTGAGGATATTGTGAACACTGAAGCTTTCTTT. Amino acid sequence: CASSEDIVNTEAFF.

The V gene is TRBV2, the J gene TRBJ2-7; D gene uncertain. V shed 4 bases and J shed 0 bases, with 13 bases lying between them. The CDR3 is 15 amino acids. The germline V gene has CDR1 SNHLY and CDR2 FYNNEI. The CDR3 nucleotides read TGTGCCAGCAGTGTCACGCGGAACCGCTCCTACGAGCAGTACTTC. Translation: CASSVTRNRSYEQYF.

In its sample, this clonotype was seen a few times. This chain uses TRBV5-5 with TRBJ2-7, with 7 bases fitting TRBD1. CDR1 is SGHKS, CDR2 YYEKEE, per germline (reference sequence). CDR3 size: 16 residues. V gave up 0 bases and J gave up 2 bases; unmatched junction bases: 8. The CDR3 DNA reads TGTGCCAGCAGCTTGGCCCGAGGGGGCGCAGCCTACGAGCAGTACTTC. It codes for CASSLARGGAAYEQYF.

The CDR3 is CASSALTGGGNQPQHF. The CDR3 DNA is TGTGCCAGCAGTGCATTGACAGGGGGCGGGAATCAGCCCCAGCATTTT. V gene TRBV6-1 combines with J gene TRBJ1-5; 10 bases are a match to TRBD1. The V gene end was trimmed by 4 bases and the J gene end by 4 bases; junction bases not matched to a gene: 7. Germline assignment: CDR1 MNHNS and CDR2 SASEGT. The CDR3 sequence is 16 residues long.

This clonotype was detected only a few times. The J gene is TRBJ2-1, the V gene TRBV18, with D perhaps matching TRBD1 (5 bases). Germline V gene sequence: CDR1 KGHSH, CDR2 LQKENI. This CDR3 spans 16 amino acids. The V end was cut by 6 bases, the J end by 6 bases, with 21 bases between. CDR3 sequence: CASSPQTGKGPNEQFF. CDR3 coding DNA: TGTGCCAGCTCGCCCCAAACAGGAAAAGGACCCAATGAGCAGTTCTTC.

This chain links TRBV28 with TRBJ1-1; D remains unclear. V lost 6 bases and J 5 bases, leaving 16 bases between the germline ends. Germline lookup yields CDR1 MDHEN and CDR2 SYDVKM. The CDR3 is made up of 14 amino acids. The CDR3: CASRSTSFVTEAFF. The CDR3 DNA reads TGTGCCAGCAGGAGTACAAGTTTTGTTACTGAAGCTTTCTTT.

There are a few counts of this clonotype. V and J are TRBV6-2 or TRBV6-3 and TRBJ2-3, with TRBD2 matching 8 bases. V lost 7 bases and J lost 7; bases outside the gene matches: 7. The CDR3 has 13 amino acids. Germline values: CDR1 MNHEY, CDR2 SVGEGT. In DNA, the CDR3 is TGTGCCAGCAATCCGGGGGGGGCCTATACGCAGTATTTT. Translation gives CASNPGGAYTQYF.

This clonotype was seen once. This could be a read error, since a much larger clone is one nucleotide away. The chain recombines TRBV20-1 with TRBJ2-1; no definite D call. The assigned J gene may be wrong: the sequence end matches TRBJ2-7 better. Germline lookup yields CDR1 DFQATT and CDR2 SNEGSKA (reference sequence). This CDR3 has 15 residues. The CDR3 reads CSARIPGVSYNEQYF. CDR3 coding DNA: TGCAGTGCTAGAATCCCCGGAGTCTCCTACAATGAGCAGTACTTC.

The chain links TRBV6-1 to TRBJ2-3; D is undetermined. V gave up 10 bases and J gave up 4 bases, with 18 bases separating them. Germline assignment: CDR1 MNHNS and CDR2 SASEGT. This CDR3 spans 14 amino acids. CDR3 sequence reads: CATLSWGGADTQYF. The CDR3 coding sequence is TGTGCCACCCTGAGCTGGGGTGGGGCAGATACGCAGTATTTT.